The clone carrying this TCR beta chain was detected a few times. From the 5' RACE reads, TCRdb called clonotypes with MiXCR, one entry per CDR3 protein. The table includes around 250,000 distinct CDR3 sequences, approximately 8.6% detected once. These data are taken from a study of identical twins. CDR3 length: 15 amino acids. Trimming cost V 2 bases and J 0 bases, with 10 bases left between them. CDR1 is MDHEN, CDR2 SYDVKM, per germline. The same sample was also studied in work on yellow fever vaccine responses in identical twins.

This clonotype originated in a woman under 30 in good health. The chain carries TRBV28 and TRBJ1-1; maybe TRBD1 (6 bases). Sequencing was performed on CD8+ T cells sorted from blood. CDR3 sequence (DNA): TGTGCCAGCAGTTTAGACAGGAGCTTGAACACTGAAGCTTTCTTT. It translates to CASSLDRSLNTEAFF.